This T cell receptor (beta chain) was captured by sequencing in a study of blood T cell repertoires in COVID-19. As for the study in general: Acute and convalescent COVID-19 specimens originated in the United States, Italy and Spain. In each case, the material was cDNA or gDNA derived from T cells, B-cell-depleted T cells, or PBMCs.

Participant age was roughly 18 to 95 years, and participants resided in roughly 25 US areas. How the authors handled the data: Estimates of nucleated cell counts were drawn from the amplification of reference gene primers. TCRdb's copy holds only in-frame clones and misses some; the assay was immunoSEQ multiplex PCR. Clonal size and the V and J genes are those of that table, whereas D and trimming came from the DNA. Among about 260,000 clones listed, approximately 88% were seen once. This CDR3 comprises 14 residues. CDR1 is LGHNA, CDR2 YSLEER, per germline. V lost 1 base, J lost 6 bases, and 11 bases lay in between.

The chain joins TRBV4-3 to TRBJ2-3; D is perhaps TRBD2 (6 bases). This clonotype was obtained from a woman aged 40 to 50 with acute COVID-19. The source material was PBMCs or T cells enriched from blood (not recorded which). This chain's CDR3 is CASSQGRVGDTQYF. The DNA for the CDR3 is TGCGCCAGCAGCCAAGGGAGGGTTGGGGATACGCAGTATTTT.